This entry is about one T cell receptor beta chain. Its antigen is undetermined. Losses at the gene ends were 3 bases for V and 3 bases for J; bases not matched to a gene: 7. Germline V gene data show CDR1 as SGHTA and CDR2 as FQGNSA. The CDR3 totals 17 residues. Amplification targeted the TCR beta CDR3 regions, with RNA transcripts as the source material. In the first round, RT-PCR was carried out with HTBI primers, and a multiplex PCR formed the second round. TCRdb independently ran MiXCR on the multiplex PCR reads; one entry per CDR3 protein. The sample has about 600,000 distinct CDR3 sequences, roughly 39% seen once. This specimen comes from a study of Graves' ophthalmopathy and Graves' hyperthyroidism. At the level of the study: No progression to ophthalmopathy over 18 months defined stable hyperthyroidism. Overall study results and limits: From stable hyperthyroidism, ophthalmopathy was separated by a 13-signature model with around 90% sensitivity and around 80% specificity. Among thyroid clonotypes expanded above 0.001 frequency, most also appeared in blood.

Additional autoimmune diseases, uncontrolled infections, pregnancy or lactation disqualified patients. The sequenced material came from peripheral blood or thyroid tissue (not recorded which). This TCR came from an adult man with Graves' hyperthyroidism. This sequence joins TRBV7-2 and TRBJ2-6; TRBD1 agrees at 8 bases. The CDR3, as DNA: TGTGCCAGCAGCTTGGTGGGACAGGCCTATGGGGCCAACGTCCTGACTTTC. As protein: CASSLVGQAYGANVLTF.